This TCR beta chain was documented in a study of shared clonotypes between healthy human individuals. Original analysis: ImmunoSEQ supplied junction-only sequences lacking quality scores, so filtering was different. The method was immunoSEQ multiplex PCR; TCRdb's version includes in-frame clones alone and lacks a portion of them. V and J calls and clone size are those listed in that table; D and trimming were worked out from the DNA. The repertoire has roughly 770,000 clones, about 96% of them found once; the top ten carry approximately 0.2%. A word on this clone: Its antigen is unknown.

The study's findings and limits: The sampled material consisted only of blood, and tissue repertoires are likely to differ. Rarefaction showed that sequencing of sorted subsets was incomplete (despite large depth).

Naive CD8 cells were CD45RO-negative, positively selected for CCR7, excluding terminally differentiated effector memory CD45RA+ cells. The receptor was isolated from a man aged 25 to 40 in good health. Sequencing was carried out using naive CD8+ T cells sorted from blood.

CDR3: CASSSGRPKSGNTIYF. CDR3 in DNA: TGTGCCAGCAGCTCAGGCAGACCCAAGTCTGGAAACACCATATATTTT. The rearrangement uses TRBV7-9 and TRBJ1-3; D not certain. This CDR3 has 16 amino acids. Trimming took off 4 bases at V and 1 base at J, with 14 bases between the two ends. The germline V gene encodes CDR1 SEHNR and CDR2 FQNEAQ (reference sequence).